The 18 T cell receptor beta chains presented below share a single source sample, sequenced in a study of T-cell memory formation after mild COVID-19 (dated by TCRdb to the early 2020s). The library was obtained by 5' RACE. The reads were generated on an Illumina NovaSeq 6000. TCRdb reworked the public reads: Q25 trimming with fastp, MiXCR clone assembly, productive beta chains retained. Here each entry gathers all rows of one CDR3 protein and keeps the most common genes and DNA. The sample table lists 340,000 or so distinct CDR3 sequences, roughly 13% of them with a count of one. The top ten clonotypes cover 20% to 25% of the sample. Sequencing was carried out using PBMCs or a T cell subset sorted from them (not recorded which). All receptors derive from a man between 18 and 35 years old who had mild COVID-19 (a few samples of this study predate the infection). The sample titles of this study are shuffled in the database, so cell type and time point are left out; the donor was told from shared clones.

This clonotype was seen a few times. V is TRBV7-3 and J is TRBJ1-1, with TRBD1 matching over 7 bases. Unmatched junction bases numbered 8, after V lost 5 bases and J lost 5 bases. Germline V CDR1 and CDR2: SGHTA, FQGTGA. The CDR3 length is 14 residues. In DNA form, the CDR3 reads TGTGCCAGCAGCGGCCAGGGACAGATGACTGAAGCTTTCTTT. Protein product: CASSGQGQMTEAFF.

This clonotype occurred a few times. The chain recombines TRBV7-2 with TRBJ2-2; D is ambiguous. The CDR3 runs 15 residues. Germline assignment: CDR1 SGHTA and CDR2 FQGNSA. The V and J ends lost 1 base and 0 bases respectively, with 6 bases between them. The CDR3, as DNA: TGTGCCAGCAGCTTAGAACCCGCGAACACCGGGGAGCTGTTTTTT. As protein: CASSLEPANTGELFF.

This clonotype was picked up a small number of times. V and J are TRBV4-1 and TRBJ1-1; TRBD1 is a possible D gene (5 bases). Trimming took 3 bases from V and 10 from J, leaving 30 bases between them. CDR1 is MGHRA and CDR2 is YSYEKL in the germline V gene. The CDR3 consists of 18 residues. The CDR3 is CASSQDVRLRDSKAGAFF. DNA for the CDR3: TGCGCCAGCAGCCAGGATGTAAGACTCCGGGACTCCAAGGCGGGAGCTTTCTTT.

The J gene is TRBJ2-5, the V gene TRBV4-1, with 9 bases that match TRBD2. V shed 4 bases and J 4 bases; nucleotides not matched to a gene: 4. This CDR3 contains 14 residues. CDR1 is MGHRA, CDR2 YSYEKL, per germline. The chain's CDR3 is CASSPQRGVETQYF. The CDR3 DNA reads TGCGCCAGCAGCCCGCAGCGGGGGGTAGAGACCCAGTACTTC.

This sequence joins TRBV11-2 and TRBJ2-3; D unclear. Germline CDR1 and CDR2: SGHAT and FQNNGV. V was trimmed by 8 bases and J by 4 bases, leaving 16 bases between them. The CDR3 is 14 amino acids. The CDR3 nucleotides read TGTGCCAGCCACGTTACCGTAGGTGCAGATACGCAGTATTTT. It is translated as CASHVTVGADTQYF.

There are a few counts of this clonotype. The V and J genes are TRBV11-2 and TRBJ2-3; 10 nucleotides agree with TRBD2. The CDR3 contains 15 residues. Germline V gene sequence: CDR1 SGHAT, CDR2 FQNNGV. J was trimmed by 2 bases and V by 5 bases; bases with no gene match: 4. This chain's CDR3 is CASSDLAGATDTQYF. The DNA of the CDR3 is TGTGCCAGCAGCGATCTAGCGGGGGCCACAGATACGCAGTATTTT.

Only a few counts were recorded for this clonotype. The CDR3 DNA is TGTGCCAGCAGCCAGCCGGGACAGACTTACGAGCAGTACGTC. This sequence encodes CASSQPGQTYEQYV. The chain recombines TRBV5-8 with TRBJ2-7, with TRBD1 matching over 7 bases. Germline CDR1 reads SGHTS; CDR2 reads YDEGEE. This CDR3 spans 14 amino acids. V lost 4 bases, J lost 4 bases, and 8 bases stayed unmatched.

This clonotype turned up a few times. The chain employs TRBV5-8 and TRBJ2-5; 12 bases agree with TRBD2. The V gene's germline CDR1 is SGHTS and CDR2 YDEGEE. The CDR3 loop spans 16 amino acids. The V gene end was trimmed by 3 bases and the J gene end by 0 bases; junction bases not matched to a gene: 3. DNA for the CDR3: TGTGCCAGCAGCTCAGGACTAGCGGGGTACCAAGAGACCCAGTACTTC. Its protein product is CASSSGLAGYQETQYF.

This clonotype was seen at least ten times. The chain couples TRBV5-5 to TRBJ1-1, with D possibly TRBD1 on 5 matching bases. The germline V gene encodes CDR1 SGHKS and CDR2 YYEKEE (reference sequence). Deletions cut 3 bases from V and 5 bases from J, with 11 bases between. This CDR3 contains 13 residues. The CDR3 spells CASSSQGRTEAFF. The CDR3 DNA reads as TGTGCCAGCAGCTCGCAGGGAAGGACTGAAGCTTTCTTT.

This rearrangement joins TRBV28 to TRBJ2-5; 11 nucleotides line up with TRBD2. The CDR3 contains 16 residues. Germline assignment: CDR1 MDHEN and CDR2 SYDVKM. The V segment lost 5 bases and the J segment 3 bases; nucleotides outside the gene matches: 8. The CDR3 nucleotides read TGTGCCAGCAGTAGGAGCATGGGACTAGCGGAAGAGACCCAGTACTTC. It translates to CASSRSMGLAEETQYF. Full variable domain (outside the CDR3, taken from reference TRBV28 and TRBJ2-5): DVKVTQSSRYLVKRTGEKVFLECVQDMDHENMFWYRQDPGLGLRLIYFSYDVKMKEKGDIPEGYSVSREKKERFSLILESASTNQTSMYLCASSRSMGLAEETQYFGPGTRLLVL.

This clonotype was recorded at least ten times. The chain is built from TRBV11-1 and TRBJ2-2, with TRBD1 as a possible D gene (6 bases). The CDR3 covers 17 residues. Germline CDR1 reads SGHAT; CDR2 reads FQDESV (reference sequence). The V end lost 5 bases, the J end lost 2 bases, and 18 bases lay between the germline ends. The CDR3 is CASSLGRGMVNTGELFF. CDR3 nucleotide sequence: TGTGCCAGCAGCCTCGGCAGGGGAATGGTAAACACCGGGGAGCTGTTTTTT.

V is TRBV7-2 and J is TRBJ1-1, with TRBD1 matching over 9 bases. The ends lost 10 bases at V and 3 bases at J; junction bases unmatched: 6. CDR3 length equals 13 residues. Germline V gives CDR1 SGHTA, CDR2 FQGNSA. As DNA, the CDR3 is TGTGCCATAAACAGGGGGCCCTACACTGAAGCTTTCTTT. Amino acid sequence: CAINRGPYTEAFF.

This clonotype was observed a few times. This chain uses TRBV6-2 or TRBV6-3 with TRBJ2-3, with unresolved D. The V end was cut by 6 bases, the J end by 3 bases, with 10 bases between. Germline CDR1 MNHEY, CDR2 SVGEGT. The CDR3 totals 13 residues. DNA of the CDR3: TGTGCCAGCAGCAGGATGGGGACAGATACGCAGTATTTT. Translation: CASSRMGTDTQYF.

This rearrangement joins TRBV30 to TRBJ1-5; D possibly corresponds to TRBD1 (6 bases). The CDR3 extends over 17 amino acids. The germline CDR1 and CDR2 sequences are GTSNPN and SVGIG (reference sequence). Trimming left V 0 bases short and J 1 base short, with 16 bases between. CDR3 region: CAWSVETGQRSNQPQHF. CDR3 sequence (DNA): TGTGCCTGGAGTGTCGAGACAGGCCAGAGGAGCAATCAGCCCCAGCATTTT.

This clonotype has more than one count but fewer than ten. The V gene is TRBV6-5, the J gene TRBJ1-5; 8 bases line up with TRBD1. This CDR3 has 19 residues. Germline lookup yields CDR1 MNHEY and CDR2 SVGAGI. V lost 5 bases, J lost 2 bases, and 17 bases stayed unmatched. The CDR3 nucleotides read TGTGCCAGCAGTCGCTTGTCCGGGACAGGCAACGCGGGCAATCAGCCCCAGCATTTT. It translates to CASSRLSGTGNAGNQPQHF.

This clonotype was picked up a small number of times. The V and J genes are TRBV7-3 and TRBJ2-3, with D hard to call. Germline CDR1 SGHTA, CDR2 FQGTGA. Trimming took off 5 bases at V and 3 bases at J, with 12 bases between the two ends. The CDR3 is 14 amino acids. CDR3 sequence: CASSSGIRTDTQYF. The DNA for the CDR3 is TGTGCCAGCAGCAGTGGGATTAGGACAGATACGCAGTATTTT.

This chain joins TRBV28 and TRBJ2-1; no definite D call. Trimming shortened V by 5 bases and J by 5 bases, and 1 base separated the two germline ends. The CDR3 is 10 amino acids. Germline CDR1 MDHEN, CDR2 SYDVKM. CDR3 sequence reads: CASSDNEQFF. As DNA, the CDR3 is TGTGCCAGCAGTGACAATGAGCAGTTCTTC.

In this sample, this clonotype turned up many times. This sequence joins TRBV29-1 and TRBJ2-5, with D maybe TRBD1 (5 bases). CDR3 length: 12 residues. V gave up 6 bases and J gave up 5 bases, with 13 bases separating them. From germline, CDR1 is SQVTM and CDR2 ANQGSEA. The CDR3 sequence: CSVPRALETQYF. DNA for the CDR3: TGCAGCGTACCCAGGGCCCTGGAGACCCAGTACTTC.